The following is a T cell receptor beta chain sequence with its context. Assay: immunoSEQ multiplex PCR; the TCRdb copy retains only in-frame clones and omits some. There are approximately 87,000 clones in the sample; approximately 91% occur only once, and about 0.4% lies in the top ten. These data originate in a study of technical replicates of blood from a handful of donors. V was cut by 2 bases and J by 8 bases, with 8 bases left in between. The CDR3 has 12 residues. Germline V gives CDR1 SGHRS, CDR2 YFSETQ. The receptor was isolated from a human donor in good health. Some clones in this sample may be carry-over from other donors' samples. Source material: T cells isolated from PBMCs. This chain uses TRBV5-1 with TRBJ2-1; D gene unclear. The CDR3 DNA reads TGCGCCAGCAGCTTCAGAATCGATGAGCAGTTCTTC. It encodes CASSFRIDEQFF.